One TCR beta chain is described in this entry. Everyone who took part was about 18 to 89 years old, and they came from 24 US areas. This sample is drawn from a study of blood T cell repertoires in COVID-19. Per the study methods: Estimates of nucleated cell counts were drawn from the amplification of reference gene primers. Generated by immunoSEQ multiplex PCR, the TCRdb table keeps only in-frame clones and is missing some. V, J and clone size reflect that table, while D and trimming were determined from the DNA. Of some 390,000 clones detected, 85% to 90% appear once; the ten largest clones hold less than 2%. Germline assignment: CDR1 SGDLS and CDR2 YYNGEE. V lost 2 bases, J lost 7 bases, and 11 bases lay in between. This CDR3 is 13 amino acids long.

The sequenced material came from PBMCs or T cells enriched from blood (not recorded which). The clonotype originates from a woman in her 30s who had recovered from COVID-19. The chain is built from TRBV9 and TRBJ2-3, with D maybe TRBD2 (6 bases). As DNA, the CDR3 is TGTGCCAGCAGCGTGCCCGGAGGGCATACGCAGTATTTT. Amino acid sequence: CASSVPGGHTQYF.